The 9 T cell receptor beta chains below all came from one sample that was sequenced in a study of blood T cell repertoires in COVID-19. Using immunoSEQ multiplex PCR, the repertoire was profiled, and TCRdb retains in-frame clones only, with some absent. The sample holds 400,000 or so clones, 70% to 90% seen once. The sequencing sample was made of PBMCs or T cells enriched from blood (not recorded which). These receptors were taken from a man in his forties in a cohort exposed to, infected with or recovered from COVID-19 (not recorded which).

This clone has more than one count but fewer than ten. V is TRBV27 and J is TRBJ1-2, with D perhaps TRBD1 (6 bases). CDR1 and CDR2 from the germline V gene are MNHEY and SMNVEV (reference sequence). The CDR3 runs to 15 residues. Trimming removed 2 bases at V and 8 bases at J, with 18 bases between. CDR3 DNA: TGTGCCAGCAGTTTAAGGGACACAGGGTCGGGCGGCTACACCTTC. It encodes CASSLRDTGSGGYTF.

The chain carries TRBV6-5 and TRBJ1-2; D is unclear. The CDR3 is 15 residues long. Deletions cut 7 bases from V and 6 bases from J, with 21 bases between. Germline values: CDR1 MNHEY, CDR2 SVGAGI. This chain's CDR3 is CASTRKNGLLDGYTF. The CDR3 nucleotides read TGTGCCAGCACGAGGAAAAACGGCCTGCTGGATGGCTACACCTTC.

This rearrangement joins TRBV10-2 to TRBJ2-3; 8 nucleotides match TRBD2. Germline V gene sequence: CDR1 WSHSY, CDR2 SAAADI. This CDR3 contains 14 residues. The V and J ends lost 5 bases and 3 bases, in that order; junction bases with no gene match: 4. The CDR3 bases are TGCGCCAGCAGTAACGGGAGGGTGACAGATACGCAGTATTTT. Its protein product is CASSNGRVTDTQYF.

The CDR3 sequence: CASSSTGYEQYF. The CDR3 DNA sequence: TGTGCCAGCAGCTCCACAGGCTACGAGCAGTACTTC. The chain links TRBV11-3 to TRBJ2-7; D possibly corresponds to TRBD1 (5 bases). The CDR3 is 12 amino acids. CDR1 is SGHNT and CDR2 is YENEEA in the germline V gene. The germline V and J ends were trimmed by 4 bases and 3 bases, with 7 bases remaining between them.

J is TRBJ2-5 and V is TRBV4-2, with 11 positions matching TRBD2. The CDR3 loop spans 16 amino acids. Germline V gene lookup returns CDR1 LGHNA and CDR2 YNFKEQ. Losses at the gene ends were 0 bases for V and 4 bases for J; bases not matched to a gene: 4. This chain's CDR3 is CASSQDYGTSGETQYF. DNA for the CDR3: TGTGCCAGCAGCCAAGACTACGGGACTAGCGGAGAGACCCAGTACTTC.

The chain combines TRBV2 with TRBJ1-2; perhaps TRBD1 as D (5 bases). CDR1 SNHLY and CDR2 FYNNEI come from the germline V gene. The CDR3 length is 13 residues. The V end lost 6 bases, the J end lost 4 bases, and 12 bases lay between the germline ends. CDR3 DNA sequence: TGTGCCAGCAGAGCTAGGGGTACCTATGGCTACACCTTC. It is translated as CASRARGTYGYTF.

The chain couples TRBV5-1 to TRBJ1-2; unclear D gene. Trimming stripped 5 bases from V and 1 base from J, with 15 bases between. The CDR3 covers 15 residues. From germline, CDR1 is SGHRS and CDR2 YFSETQ. CDR3 bases: TGCGCCAGCAGAAGGACTTGGACCGATAACTATGGCTACACCTTC. It encodes CASRRTWTDNYGYTF.

V gene TRBV9 combines with J gene TRBJ1-2, with 11 bases fitting TRBD1. V was clipped by 5 bases and J by 9 bases; unmatched bases: 9. The V gene's germline CDR1 is SGDLS and CDR2 YYNGEE. The CDR3 runs 14 residues. CDR3 DNA sequence: TGTGCCAGCAGACAGACCGGGACAGGGGGGAGCTACACCTTC. Its protein is CASRQTGTGGSYTF.

The V call is TRBV4-2, the J call TRBJ2-1, with 8 bases matching TRBD2. This CDR3 spans 15 amino acids. V dropped 0 bases and J dropped 7; count of bases not matched to a gene: 5. Germline assignment: CDR1 LGHNA and CDR2 YNFKEQ. CDR3 in DNA: TGTGCCAGCAGCCAAGATACTAGCGGAAAGAATGAGCAGTTCTTC. Protein sequence: CASSQDTSGKNEQFF.